This T cell receptor beta chain was documented in a study of T cells in Graves' hyperthyroidism and ophthalmopathy. Points from the study as a whole: Among thyroid clonotypes expanded above 0.001, most also appeared in blood. A median roughly six months before onset, the model predicted ophthalmopathy.

Germline loops: CDR1 MNHEY, CDR2 SVGAGI. The CDR3 is 15 amino acids. V was trimmed by 2 bases and J by 1 base, leaving 11 bases between them. Note on this clonotype: No antigen is known for it.

Exclusion of a patient resulted from uncontrolled infection, other autoimmune disease, pregnancy or lactation. In making diagnoses, clinical symptoms, serum thyroxine and TRAb, thyroid ultrasound and orbital computed tomography were all used. Researchers took RNA transcripts and amplified the TCR beta CDR3 regions from them. HTBI primers were employed in a first-round RT-PCR of the TCR CDR3. TCRdb reprocessed the multiplex PCR reads with MiXCR, giving one entry per CDR3 protein. The table includes a few hundred thousand distinct CDR3 sequences, roughly 14% detected once. Input material: blood. The source is a woman aged 25 to 39 with Graves' ophthalmopathy. The chain has TRBV6-5 and TRBJ1-1; D is unclear. In nucleotides, the CDR3 is TGTGCCAGCAGTTACCCAGGCCTGGGGAACACTGAAGCTTTCTTT. It translates to CASSYPGLGNTEAFF.